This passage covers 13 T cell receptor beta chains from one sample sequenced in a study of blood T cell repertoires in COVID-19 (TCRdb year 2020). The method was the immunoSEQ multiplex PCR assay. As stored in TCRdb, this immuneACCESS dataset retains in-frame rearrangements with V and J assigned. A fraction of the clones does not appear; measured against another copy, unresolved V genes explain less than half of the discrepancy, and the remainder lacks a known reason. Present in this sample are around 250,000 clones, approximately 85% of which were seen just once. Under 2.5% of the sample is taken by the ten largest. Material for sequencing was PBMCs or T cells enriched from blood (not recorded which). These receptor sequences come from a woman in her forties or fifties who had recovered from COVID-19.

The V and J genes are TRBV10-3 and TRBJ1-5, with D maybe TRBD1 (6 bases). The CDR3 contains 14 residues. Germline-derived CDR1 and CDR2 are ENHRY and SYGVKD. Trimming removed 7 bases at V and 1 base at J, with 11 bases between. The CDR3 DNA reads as TGTGCCATCAATGACAGGAAGAGCAATCAGCCCCAGCATTTT. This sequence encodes CAINDRKSNQPQHF.

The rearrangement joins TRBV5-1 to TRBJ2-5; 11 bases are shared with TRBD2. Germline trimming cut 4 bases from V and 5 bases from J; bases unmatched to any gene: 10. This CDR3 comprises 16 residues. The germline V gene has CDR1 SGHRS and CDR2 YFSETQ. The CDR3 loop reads CASSRLAGGLRETQYF. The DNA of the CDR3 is TGCGCCAGCAGCAGGTTAGCGGGAGGGCTTCGGGAGACCCAGTACTTC.

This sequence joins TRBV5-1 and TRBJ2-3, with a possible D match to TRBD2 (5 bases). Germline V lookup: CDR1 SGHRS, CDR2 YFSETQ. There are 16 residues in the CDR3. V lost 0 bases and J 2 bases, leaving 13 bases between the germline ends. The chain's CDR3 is CASSLAGPGYTDTQYF. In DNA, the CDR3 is TGCGCCAGCAGCTTGGCCGGACCGGGATACACAGATACGCAGTATTTT.

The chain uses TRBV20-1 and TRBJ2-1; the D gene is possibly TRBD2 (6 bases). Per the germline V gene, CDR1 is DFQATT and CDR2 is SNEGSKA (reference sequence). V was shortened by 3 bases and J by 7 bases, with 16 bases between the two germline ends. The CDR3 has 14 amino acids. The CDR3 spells CSASRGSGGNEQFF. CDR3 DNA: TGCAGTGCTAGTCGAGGTAGCGGAGGGAATGAGCAGTTCTTC.

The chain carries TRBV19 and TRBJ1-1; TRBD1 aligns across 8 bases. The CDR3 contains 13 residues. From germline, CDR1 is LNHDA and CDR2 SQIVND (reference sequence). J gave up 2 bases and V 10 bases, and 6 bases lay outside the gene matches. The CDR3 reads CATGGGLNTEAFF. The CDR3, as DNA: TGTGCCACAGGGGGCGGTTTAAACACTGAAGCTTTCTTT.

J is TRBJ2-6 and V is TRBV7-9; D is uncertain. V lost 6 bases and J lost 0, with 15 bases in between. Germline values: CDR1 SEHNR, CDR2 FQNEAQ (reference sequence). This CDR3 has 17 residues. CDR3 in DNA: TGTGCCAGCAGTTTTAAACTCACGGGCTCTGGGGCCAACGTCCTGACTTTC. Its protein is CASSFKLTGSGANVLTF.

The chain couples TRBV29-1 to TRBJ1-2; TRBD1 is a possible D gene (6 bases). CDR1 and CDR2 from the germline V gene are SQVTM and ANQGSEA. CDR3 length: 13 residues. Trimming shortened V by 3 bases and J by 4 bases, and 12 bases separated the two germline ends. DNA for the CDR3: TGCAGCGTTGATTCACAGGGCCTCTATGGCTACACCTTC. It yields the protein CSVDSQGLYGYTF.

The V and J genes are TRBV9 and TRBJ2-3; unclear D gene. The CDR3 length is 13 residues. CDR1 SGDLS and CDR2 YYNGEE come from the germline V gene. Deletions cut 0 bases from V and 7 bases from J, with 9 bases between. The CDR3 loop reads CASSVELRNTQYF. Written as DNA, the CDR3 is TGTGCCAGCAGCGTAGAGTTGAGAAATACGCAGTATTTT.

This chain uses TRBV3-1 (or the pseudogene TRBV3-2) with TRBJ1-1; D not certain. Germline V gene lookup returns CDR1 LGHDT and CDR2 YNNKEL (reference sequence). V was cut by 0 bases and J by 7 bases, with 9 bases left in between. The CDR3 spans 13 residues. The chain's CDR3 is CASSQDDSFEAFF. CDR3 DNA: TGTGCCAGCAGCCAAGATGATAGCTTTGAAGCTTTCTTT.

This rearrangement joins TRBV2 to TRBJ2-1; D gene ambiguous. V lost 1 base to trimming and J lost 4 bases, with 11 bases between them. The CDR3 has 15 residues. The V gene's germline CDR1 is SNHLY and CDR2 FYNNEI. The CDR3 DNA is TGTGCCAGCAGTGAAGGTGTTCCTACGTACAATGAGCAGTTCTTC. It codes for CASSEGVPTYNEQFF. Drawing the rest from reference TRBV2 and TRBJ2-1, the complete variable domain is EPEVTQTPSHQVTQMGQEVILRCVPISNHLYFYWYRQILGQKVEFLVSFYNNEISEKSEIFDDQFSVERPDGSNFTLKIRSTKLEDSAMYFCASSEGVPTYNEQFFGPGTRLTVL.

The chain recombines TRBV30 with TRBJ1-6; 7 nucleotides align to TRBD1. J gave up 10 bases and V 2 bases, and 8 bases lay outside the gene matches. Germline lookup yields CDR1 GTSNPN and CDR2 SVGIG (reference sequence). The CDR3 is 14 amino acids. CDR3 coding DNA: TGTGCCTGGAGTAGGACAGGCGTGAGCTCACCCCTCCACTTT. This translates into CAWSRTGVSSPLHF.

CDR3 DNA: TGTGCCAGCAGTTCAGGACAGGCGCCTAATCAGCCCCAGCATTTT. It encodes CASSSGQAPNQPQHF. The chain is built from TRBV28 and TRBJ1-5, with 7 bases fitting TRBD1. J was trimmed by 4 bases and V by 4 bases; bases with no gene match: 7. The CDR3 consists of 15 residues. CDR1 is MDHEN and CDR2 is SYDVKM in the germline V gene.

The CDR3 loop reads CASSPDSRGQPQHF. Here the CDR3 DNA reads TGTGCCAGCAGCCCAGACTCGCGGGGTCAGCCCCAGCATTTT. This chain joins TRBV7-8 and TRBJ1-5, with D unclear. CDR1 and CDR2 (germline): SGHVS, FQNEAQ. The CDR3 consists of 14 residues. V dropped 5 bases and J dropped 6 bases, with 14 bases sitting between them.